This T cell receptor beta chain was found in a study of T cell responses to AZD1222 COVID-19 vaccine. Findings of the study overall: Repertoires were obtained solely post-peak T cell response.

Sequenced by immunoSEQ multiplex PCR; TCRdb stores in-frame clones only, minus some. The sample shows 120,000 or so clones, approximately 82% of them seen only once. CDR1 and CDR2 (germline): MNHEY, SVGAGI. This CDR3 region has 14 residues. V was pared by 6 bases and J by 3 bases, with 4 bases of the junction left unmatched. With respect to this clone: Its antigen is still unknown.

This clonotype originated in an adult who received the AZD1222 COVID-19 vaccine. This material consisted of peripheral blood, taken 28 days after the second AZD1222 dose. The genes are TRBV6-5 and TRBJ1-5, with 8 bases lining up with TRBD1. The chain's CDR3 is CASSRDRNNQPQHF. CDR3 nucleotide sequence: TGTGCCAGCAGCAGGGACAGGAACAATCAGCCCCAGCATTTT.